This T cell receptor (beta chain) emerged from a study of blood T cells in healthy people across ages. Study-level results: Per-million-T-cell TCR beta diversity fell roughly linearly with age.

In the case of this clonotype: As yet, its antigen is unknown.

V lost 3 bases and J 5 bases, leaving 13 bases between the germline ends. Germline CDR1 is SGHTA and CDR2 is FQGTGA. CDR3 length: 14 residues. With a J-beta primer mix and a sample-barcoded 5' primer, a second PCR ran about 7 to 11 cycles. A tag from a template-switch adaptor with 12 random nucleotides marked each cDNA molecule. A minimum of 2.5 million CDR3-containing paired-end reads was obtained for each sample. TCRdb called the 5' RACE reads again in MiXCR, with one record for every CDR3 protein. The profile shows about 780,000 distinct CDR3 sequences, around 62% of them singletons. The rearrangement uses TRBV7-3 and TRBJ2-5; D may correspond to TRBD1 or TRBD2 (5 bases each). The TCR originated in a man aged 25-40 years in good health. The material sequenced was blood. DNA of the CDR3: TGTGCCAGCAGCTTTACCGGGACCCCGGAGACCCAGTACTTC. The encoded protein is CASSFTGTPETQYF.